The clone carrying this T cell receptor (beta chain) has more than one count but fewer than ten. This sample was taken from a study of blood T cell repertoires in COVID-19. The CDR3 totals 15 residues. V gave up 0 bases and J gave up 3 bases, with 9 bases separating them. Original handling: Reference gene primer amplification yielded estimated nucleated cell counts. TCRdb keeps only in-frame clones here, not all; method: immunoSEQ multiplex PCR. V and J calls plus clone size are reproduced from that table; the DNA served to infer D and trimming. The sample includes about 230,000 clones, around 83% of them seen just once.

The chain combines TRBV23-1 with TRBJ1-5, with D possibly being TRBD1 (5 bases). TRBV23-1 is placed among ORFs of uncertain function. This sequence originates from a woman in her 50s with acute or convalescent COVID-19. Sequencing input: peripheral blood. The CDR3 nucleotides are TGCGCCAGCAGTCAATCCACGGGGGACAATCAGCCCCAGCATTTT. Encoded protein: CASSQSTGDNQPQHF.